The T cell receptor (beta chain) under discussion was sequenced for a study of blood T cell repertoires in COVID-19. About the research overall: In each case, the material was cDNA or gDNA derived from T cells, B-cell-depleted T cells, or PBMCs.

This CDR3 is built from 13 residues. Germline V gene lookup returns CDR1 MNHEY and CDR2 SMNVEV (reference sequence). The V gene end was trimmed by 3 bases and the J gene end by 3 bases; junction bases not matched to a gene: 1. Per the original methods: How many nucleated cells were present was estimated from reference gene primer amplification. Profiling relied on immunoSEQ multiplex PCR, and the TCRdb table lists in-frame clones only, not all of them. V, J and clone size are taken as reported in that table, and D and trimming were inferred from the DNA itself. The sample holds around 310,000 clones, approximately 87% seen once.

This sequence joins TRBV27 and TRBJ2-7, with TRBD1 matching 8 bases. The clonotype comes from a woman in her forties or fifties with active or convalescent COVID-19. Sequenced input: peripheral blood. The CDR3 nucleotides read TGTGCCAGCAGTTTGACAGGGGACTACGAGCAGTACTTC. This gives the protein CASSLTGDYEQYF.